A selection of T cell receptor beta chains follows, all from one sample in a study of blood T cell repertoires in COVID-19. Profiled with immunoSEQ multiplex PCR; TCRdb holds only in-frame clones, not every one. The table has around 120,000 clones, more than 75% seen once. The sequenced sample consisted of peripheral blood. The receptors derive from a man aged 55-75 years with COVID-19, enrolled during active disease. The CDR3 runs from the conserved cysteine through the conserved F or W. Each record gives: CDR3 protein, CDR3 DNA, V gene, J gene, D gene, clone size. A D gene is named only where the DNA matches it firmly. Only some rows state a clone size, as once, few, many or a class for expanded clones.

CDR3: CASSQDRGGKSEQYF
DNA: TGTGCCAGCAGCCAAGACAGGGGCGGTAAGTCCGAGCAGTACTTC
V: TRBV3-1/TRBV3-2
J: TRBJ2-7
D: -
size: -

CDR3: CASSPRQHSSYNEQFF
DNA: TGTGCCAGCAGCCCTCGACAGCACAGCTCCTACAATGAGCAGTTCTTC
V: TRBV5-4
J: TRBJ2-1
D: -
size: -

CDR3: CASSPDIYNEQFF
DNA: TGCGCCAGCAGCCCCGACATTTACAATGAGCAGTTCTTC
V: TRBV5-1
J: TRBJ2-1
D: -
size: once

CDR3: CASSLAGSEQFF
DNA: TGTGCCAGCAGCTTAGCTGGGAGTGAGCAGTTCTTC
V: TRBV7-2
J: TRBJ2-1
D: -
size: -

CDR3: CASSLFVRGGEQFF
DNA: TGTGCCAGCAGCTTATTCGTTCGGGGGGGTGAGCAGTTCTTC
V: TRBV11-3
J: TRBJ2-1
D: TRBD2
size: -

CDR3: CAWNRDTYSNQPQHF
DNA: TGTGCCTGGAACCGGGACACCTATAGCAATCAGCCCCAGCATTTT
V: TRBV30
J: TRBJ1-5
D: -
size: -

CDR3: CASSVYFSSGANVLTF
DNA: TGTGCCAGCAGCGTATATTTTTCCTCTGGGGCCAACGTCCTGACTTTC
V: TRBV9
J: TRBJ2-6
D: -
size: -

CDR3: CASSIEWAAVDTEAFF
DNA: TGTGCCAGTAGTATTGAGTGGGCAGCAGTGGACACTGAAGCTTTCTTT
V: TRBV19
J: TRBJ1-1
D: -
size: -

CDR3: CASSWASGTQETQYF
DNA: TGTGCCAGCAGCTGGGCTAGCGGGACACAAGAGACCCAGTACTTC
V: TRBV7-6
J: TRBJ2-5
D: TRBD2
size: -

CDR3: CAWSPREGTQYF
DNA: TGTGCCTGGAGTCCCAGGGAGGGGACGCAGTATTTT
V: TRBV30
J: TRBJ2-3
D: TRBD2
size: -

CDR3: CASSGQGADTQYF
DNA: TGTGCCAGCAGCGGACAGGGTGCAGATACGCAGTATTTT
V: TRBV7-3
J: TRBJ2-3
D: TRBD1
size: -

CDR3: CASSQGLAYEQYF
DNA: TGTGCCAGCAGCCAGGGACTAGCGTACGAGCAGTACTTC
V: TRBV7-8
J: TRBJ2-7
D: TRBD2
size: -

CDR3: CATRLAEAYNEQFF
DNA: TGTGCCACCCGACTAGCGGAAGCCTACAATGAGCAGTTCTTC
V: TRBV6-5
J: TRBJ2-1
D: TRBD2
size: -

CDR3: CASSLTVRQPQHF
DNA: TGTGCCAGCAGCTTAACCGTACGGCAGCCCCAGCATTTT
V: TRBV7-3
J: TRBJ1-5
D: -
size: few

CDR3: CASSSAGTGAYGYTF
DNA: TGCGCCAGCAGCTCGGCCGGGACAGGGGCCTATGGCTACACCTTC
V: TRBV5-1
J: TRBJ1-2
D: TRBD1
size: -